Each of the 10 T cell receptor beta chains below was sequenced from the same sample in a study of cytomegalovirus exposure and HLA in healthy donors (dated by TCRdb to between 2016 and 2019). The library was generated by the immunoSEQ multiplex PCR assay. For the multiplex PCR, a mixture combining 60 forward primers for TCR Vbeta segments and 13 reverse primers for TCR Jbeta segments was used. TCRdb's version of the immuneACCESS table is confined to in-frame rearrangements and falls short of the full clone set. An unresolved V gene accounts for under half of the shortfall where checked; the remainder is of unknown origin. Counted in this sample were roughly 110,000 clones; over 70% of them appeared once. Jointly, the top ten make up approximately 2.8% of the sample. Material: PBMCs. Receptors were obtained from a male donor in good health and CMV-seropositive.

V is TRBV7-9 and J is TRBJ1-5; D remains ambiguous. CDR1 is SEHNR and CDR2 is FQNEAQ in the germline V gene (reference sequence). The ends were cut back, 7 bases at V and 7 bases at J, with 17 bases in the middle. This CDR3 contains 14 residues. In DNA, the CDR3 is TGTGCCAGCACCCTTGGTGAGGGCGGACAGCCCCAGCATTTT. This sequence encodes CASTLGEGGQPQHF.

J is TRBJ2-3 and V is TRBV18; 11 nucleotides match TRBD2. V lost 6 bases and J lost 0; bases outside the gene matches: 5. The CDR3 loop spans 16 amino acids. Germline CDR1 reads KGHSH; CDR2 reads LQKENI. Written as DNA, the CDR3 is TGTGCCAGCTCGTCAGTAGCGGGGGGGAGCACAGATACGCAGTATTTT. Translated: CASSSVAGGSTDTQYF. The full variable domain, with the rest looked up from reference TRBV18 and TRBJ2-3, is NAGVMQNPRHLVRRRGQEARLRCSPMKGHSHVYWYRQLPEEGLKFMVYLQKENIIDESGMPKERFSAEFPKEGPSILRIQQVVRGDSAAYFCASSSVAGGSTDTQYFGPGTRLTVL.

V is TRBV2 and J is TRBJ1-5; a possible D gene is TRBD1 (5 bases). Germline-derived CDR1 and CDR2 are SNHLY and FYNNEI. Trimming pared 8 bases from V and 2 bases from J, leaving 13 bases between. The CDR3 totals 14 residues. CDR3 protein: CASGGEMGNQPQHF. CDR3 DNA sequence: TGTGCCAGCGGAGGGGAGATGGGCAATCAGCCCCAGCATTTT.

V usage is TRBV27 and J usage is TRBJ2-7; TRBD1 is a possible D gene (6 bases). Trimming left V 5 bases short and J 3 bases short, with 11 bases between. This CDR3 has 13 amino acids. Per germline, CDR1 MNHEY and CDR2 SMNVEV (reference sequence). CDR3 bases: TGTGCCAGCAGTCGGACAGCCGTCTACGAGCAGTACTTC. Translated, it gives CASSRTAVYEQYF.

V and J are TRBV4-2 and TRBJ2-7; 7 positions agree with TRBD1. The CDR3 sequence is 15 residues long. The J segment lost 2 bases and the V segment lost 2 bases, leaving 6 bases of the junction unmatched. Germline V gene sequence: CDR1 LGHNA, CDR2 YNFKEQ. The CDR3: CASSQSGGPPYEQYF. The CDR3 region has the DNA TGTGCCAGCAGCCAATCAGGGGGACCTCCCTACGAGCAGTACTTC.

This clone was seen just once. This chain uses TRBV7-3 with TRBJ2-1; TRBD2 matches 8 bases. From germline, CDR1 is SGHTA and CDR2 FQGTGA. The CDR3 length is 13 residues. V trimming: 3 bases; J trimming: 10 bases; junction bases outside the gene matches: 5. The CDR3: CASSLLSGGEQFF. The CDR3 nucleotides are TGTGCCAGCAGCTTGCTTTCGGGGGGGGAGCAGTTCTTC.

The J gene is TRBJ2-7, the V gene TRBV5-6; the match to TRBD1 covers 9 bases. The CDR3 is 16 amino acids. V dropped 5 bases and J dropped 3; count of bases not matched to a gene: 12. Germline CDR1 and CDR2: SGHDT and YYEEEE. The CDR3 protein is CASSTNPGQGVYEQYF. The CDR3 DNA follows: TGTGCCAGCAGTACCAACCCGGGACAGGGAGTCTACGAGCAGTACTTC. The full variable domain, rest sourced from reference TRBV5-6 and TRBJ2-7, is DAGVTQSPTHLIKTRGQQVTLRCSPKSGHDTVSWYQQALGQGPQFIFQYYEEEERQRGNFPDRFSGHQFPNYSSELNVNALLLGDSALYLCASSTNPGQGVYEQYFGPGTRLTVT.

This chain joins TRBV2 and TRBJ2-6; maybe TRBD2 (6 bases). The V gene lost 6 bases and the J gene lost 4 bases, with 10 bases spanning the gap. CDR3 length: 14 residues. The germline gives CDR1 SNHLY, CDR2 FYNNEI. DNA of the CDR3: TGTGCCAGCAGCGACGCGGGGGGGGCCAACGTCCTGACTTTC. Translated, it gives CASSDAGGANVLTF.

In DNA, the CDR3 is TGTGCCAGCAGTGACTCGTCTTCCACAGATACGCAGTATTTT. Protein sequence: CASSDSSSTDTQYF. The chain couples TRBV6-4 to TRBJ2-3, with D unresolved. CDR3 length: 14 residues. Germline V gene data show CDR1 as MRHNA and CDR2 as SNTAGT. With 0 bases removed from V and 2 bases from J, the gap between germline ends came to 6 bases.

This chain links TRBV19 with TRBJ2-1, with D uncertain. V lost 0 bases and J lost 9, with 3 bases in between. The CDR3 sequence is 11 residues long. From germline, CDR1 is LNHDA and CDR2 SQIVND (reference sequence). In DNA, the CDR3 is TGTGCCAGTAGTATAGACGGTGAGCAGTTCTTC. Its protein is CASSIDGEQFF.